The TCR beta chain described here comes from a study of blood T cell repertoires in COVID-19. Across the whole study: The United States, Italy and Spain were the sources of the acute and convalescent COVID-19 samples. In each case, the material was cDNA or gDNA derived from T cells, B-cell-depleted T cells, or PBMCs.

The Seattle patients joined while their infection was active and were tracked longitudinally afterward. CDR3 length equals 12 residues. Germline V gene lookup returns CDR1 SNHLY and CDR2 FYNNEI. V was clipped by 4 bases and J by 1 base, with 5 bases between them. In the original processing: Estimated nucleated cell counts came from reference gene primer amplification. Data came from immunoSEQ multiplex PCR; TCRdb stores just in-frame clones and leaves some out. The DNA gave D and trimming, while V, J and clone size come from that table. The sample gives tens of thousands of clones, 65% to 90% of which show up once; roughly 10% is in the top ten.

The clonotype originates from a man in his fifties with COVID-19, enrolled during active disease. Sequenced input: peripheral blood. The gene calls are TRBV2 and TRBJ2-7; D is unresolved. CDR3 loop: CASSVGSYEQYF. For the CDR3, the DNA is TGTGCCAGCAGTGTCGGGTCCTACGAGCAGTACTTC.